Below, 17 T cell receptor beta chains from the same sample are listed, as sequenced in a study of shared clonotypes between healthy human individuals. Method: immunoSEQ multiplex PCR; TCRdb's copy keeps in-frame clones and lacks some. The sample lists approximately 460,000 clones; about 74% were seen once. The sequencing sample was made of PBMCs. These receptors were collected from a woman in her thirties or forties in good health. Some clones in this sample may be carry-over from other donors' samples.

The V and J genes are TRBV5-6 and TRBJ1-1, with D hard to call. The length of the CDR3 is 16 residues. V gave up 3 bases and J gave up 5 bases, with 20 bases separating them. Per the germline V gene, CDR1 is SGHDT and CDR2 is YYEEEE. The CDR3 DNA is TGTGCCAGCAGCTCCTGGCTGGTCGGGGATGGGACTGAAGCTTTCTTT. This codes for CASSSWLVGDGTEAFF.

The chain carries TRBV7-9 and TRBJ2-5; 9 nucleotides agree with TRBD1. Germline assignment: CDR1 SEHNR and CDR2 FQNEAQ (reference sequence). The CDR3 length is 17 residues. V lost 5 bases to trimming and J lost 4 bases; unmatched junction nucleotides: 14. Here the CDR3 reads CASSPYRGRTRGETQYF. The CDR3 nucleotides read TGTGCCAGCAGCCCCTACAGGGGGCGCACCCGCGGAGAGACCCAGTACTTC.

The chain carries TRBV18 and TRBJ1-4; D may be TRBD1 (5 bases). Germline V gene data show CDR1 as KGHSH and CDR2 as LQKENI. Trimming stripped 1 base from V and 8 bases from J, with 14 bases between. The CDR3 has 15 amino acids. The CDR3, as DNA: TGTGCCAGCTCACCACTAGGCAGGGAGATGGAAAAACTGTTTTTT. Encoded protein: CASSPLGREMEKLFF. Full variable domain (missing parts from reference TRBV18 and TRBJ1-4): NAGVMQNPRHLVRRRGQEARLRCSPMKGHSHVYWYRQLPEEGLKFMVYLQKENIIDESGMPKERFSAEFPKEGPSILRIQQVVRGDSAAYFCASSPLGREMEKLFFGSGTQLSVL.

The V and J genes are TRBV25-1 and TRBJ1-2; 10 positions match TRBD1. This CDR3 has 14 amino acids. Germline CDR1 is MGHDK and CDR2 is SYGVNS. V gave up 6 bases and J gave up 0 bases; unmatched junction bases: 1. The CDR3 sequence is CASRGQGANYGYTF. The CDR3 DNA is TGTGCCAGCAGAGGACAGGGGGCTAACTATGGCTACACCTTC.

The rearrangement joins TRBV18 to TRBJ1-5; the D is unclear. Trimming removed 2 bases at V and 0 bases at J, with 11 bases between. In germline, CDR1 is KGHSH, CDR2 LQKENI. The CDR3 covers 16 residues. CDR3 coding DNA: TGTGCCAGCTCACCATTACCACAGAGTAGCAATCAGCCCCAGCATTTT. Translation: CASSPLPQSSNQPQHF.

This clone has a single count. V and J are TRBV19 and TRBJ1-5; no definite D call. This CDR3 contains 13 residues. The germline V gene has CDR1 LNHDA and CDR2 SQIVND (reference sequence). Trimming cost V 1 base and J 4 bases, with 5 bases left between them. CDR3: CASSIAKNQPQHF. CDR3 coding DNA: TGTGCCAGTAGTATAGCCAAAAATCAGCCCCAGCATTTT. The variable domain in full, with the rest retrieved from reference TRBV19 and TRBJ1-5, is DGGITQSPKYLFRKEGQNVTLSCEQNLNHDAMYWYRQDPGQGLRLIYYSQIVNDFQKGDIAEGYSVSREKKESFPLTVTSAQKNPTAFYLCASSIAKNQPQHFGDGTRLSIL.

The rearrangement joins TRBV4-2 to TRBJ2-1; no clear D gene. Germline V gene data show CDR1 as LGHNA and CDR2 as YNFKEQ. This CDR3 region has 14 residues. The germline V and J ends were trimmed by 5 bases and 8 bases, with 16 bases remaining between them. CDR3 nucleotide sequence: TGTGCCAGCAGCTCAAACGCCCCGGGTGATGAGCAGTTCTTC. It codes for CASSSNAPGDEQFF.

The chain joins TRBV28 to TRBJ1-5; D gene ambiguous. V lost 3 bases and J lost 0, with 9 bases in between. CDR1 is MDHEN and CDR2 is SYDVKM in the germline V gene. CDR3 length: 15 residues. CDR3 DNA sequence: TGTGCCAGCAGTTTCGGGCCCCATAGCAATCAGCCCCAGCATTTT. Translated, it gives CASSFGPHSNQPQHF.

The chain has TRBV5-1 and TRBJ2-1; 8 bases match TRBD1. Germline CDR1 reads SGHRS; CDR2 reads YFSETQ. V dropped 4 bases and J dropped 9; count of bases not matched to a gene: 3. This CDR3 has 12 residues. Written as DNA, the CDR3 is TGCGCCAGCAGCGGACAGGGAGGTGAGCAGTTCTTC. Amino acid sequence: CASSGQGGEQFF.

This CDR3 is CASSLRGRGETQYF. The CDR3 coding sequence is TGTGCCAGCAGTTTAAGAGGGCGGGGGGAGACCCAGTACTTC. J is TRBJ2-5 and V is TRBV28; 7 bases map to TRBD2. The CDR3 sequence is 14 residues long. Germline CDR1 is MDHEN and CDR2 is SYDVKM. V trimming: 2 bases; J trimming: 5 bases; junction bases outside the gene matches: 5.

As DNA, the CDR3 is TGTGCCAGCAGTGTACCCCGGGGACTAGCGGGAAGGGTGAGAGAGCAGTACTTC. Translated, it gives CASSVPRGLAGRVREQYF. The rearrangement joins TRBV28 to TRBJ2-7; 13 bases map to TRBD2. The germline V gene has CDR1 MDHEN and CDR2 SYDVKM. The CDR3 totals 18 residues. The trim removed 5 bases at V and 7 bases at J, leaving 17 bases unmatched. Full variable domain (missing parts from reference TRBV28 and TRBJ2-7): DVKVTQSSRYLVKRTGEKVFLECVQDMDHENMFWYRQDPGLGLRLIYFSYDVKMKEKGDIPEGYSVSREKKERFSLILESASTNQTSMYLCASSVPRGLAGRVREQYFGPGTRLTVT.

This chain links TRBV5-4 with TRBJ2-3; 7 bases align to TRBD1. The CDR3 has 14 amino acids. The germline V gene has CDR1 SGHNT and CDR2 YYREEE (reference sequence). V dropped 0 bases and J dropped 3; count of bases not matched to a gene: 1. The CDR3 nucleotides are TGTGCCAGCAGCTTGGACAGGGGTACAGATACGCAGTATTTT. Encoded protein: CASSLDRGTDTQYF. Filled out from reference TRBV5-4 and TRBJ2-3, the complete variable domain reads ETGVTQSPTHLIKTRGQQVTLRCSSQSGHNTVSWYQQALGQGPQFIFQYYREEENGRGNFPPRFSGLQFPNYSSELNVNALELDDSALYLCASSLDRGTDTQYFGPGTRLTVL.

There are many counts of this clone. Other DNA sequences within the sample encode an identical CDR3. V and J are TRBV27 and TRBJ2-2; TRBD1 aligns across 9 bases. The CDR3 is 18 residues long. Per germline, CDR1 MNHEY and CDR2 SMNVEV (reference sequence). J was trimmed by 4 bases and V by 1 base; bases with no gene match: 10. The CDR3 DNA sequence: TGTGCCAGCAGTTTATTCGGGACAGGGTTTGCGGGCACCGGGGAGCTGTTTTTT. It is translated as CASSLFGTGFAGTGELFF.

The chain employs TRBV18 and TRBJ2-2, with 14 bases aligning to TRBD2. J was trimmed by 4 bases and V by 3 bases; bases with no gene match: 4. The CDR3 covers 17 residues. Germline values: CDR1 KGHSH, CDR2 LQKENI. As DNA, the CDR3 is TGTGCCAGCTCACCGGGACTAGCGGGAGCGGGCACCGGGGAGCTGTTTTTT. Its translation is CASSPGLAGAGTGELFF.

This clone was seen only once. This chain connects TRBV7-9 to TRBJ1-1; no clear D gene. CDR1 and CDR2 from the germline V gene are SEHNR and FQNEAQ (reference sequence). V gave up 7 bases and J gave up 1 base, with 10 bases separating them. CDR3 length: 13 residues. The CDR3 is CASIRTGNTEAFF. For the CDR3, the DNA is TGTGCCAGCATCCGGACGGGGAACACTGAAGCTTTCTTT.

This clone was recorded once. V gene TRBV25-1 combines with J gene TRBJ2-7, with D possibly TRBD1 on 6 matching bases. Germline CDR1 and CDR2: MGHDK and SYGVNS. The length of the CDR3 is 13 residues. Trimming cost V 6 bases and J 2 bases, with 11 bases left between them. The CDR3 protein is CASRGAGTYEQYF. CDR3 bases: TGTGCCAGCAGGGGGGCAGGGACCTACGAGCAGTACTTC.

In its sample, this clone was seen a few times. The genes are TRBV2 and TRBJ2-7; the D is unclear. CDR3 size: 13 residues. V lost 7 bases and J 5 bases, leaving 15 bases between the germline ends. In germline, CDR1 is SNHLY, CDR2 FYNNEI. The CDR3 here is CASTPGQDDEQYF. CDR3 DNA: TGTGCCAGCACCCCGGGTCAAGACGACGAGCAGTACTTC.